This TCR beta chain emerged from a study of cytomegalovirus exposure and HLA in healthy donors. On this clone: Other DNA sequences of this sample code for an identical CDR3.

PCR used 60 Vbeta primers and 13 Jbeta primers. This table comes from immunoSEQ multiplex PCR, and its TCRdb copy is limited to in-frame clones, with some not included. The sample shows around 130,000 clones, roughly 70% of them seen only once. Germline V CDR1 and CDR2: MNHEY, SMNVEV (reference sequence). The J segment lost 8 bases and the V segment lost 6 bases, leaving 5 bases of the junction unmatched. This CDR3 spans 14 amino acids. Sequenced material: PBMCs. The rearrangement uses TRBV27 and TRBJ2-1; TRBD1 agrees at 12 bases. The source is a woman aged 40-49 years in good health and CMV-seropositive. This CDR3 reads CASSAGQGAYEQFF. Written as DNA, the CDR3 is TGTGCCAGCAGCGCGGGACAGGGGGCCTATGAGCAGTTCTTC.